This T cell receptor (beta chain) was documented in a study of blood T cells in healthy people across ages (dated by TCRdb to about 2015). With respect to the entire study: In model experiments, template switching captured roughly one uniquely barcoded TCR beta cDNA molecule for every two T cells. Using deep sequencing normalized with unique cDNA molecular identifiers, the study measured how TCR beta repertoire diversity changes with age. Four age groups were formed from the donors: young (average 16 years), middle-aged (just under 40), aged (about 62) and long-lived (less than 85). For two donors (one aged 18 to 30 and one aged 80 or older), the study analyzed two additional independent replicas of 1 million unique cDNA reads from the same blood draw.

Donors were 40 or so systemically healthy Caucasian individuals from Russia aged 6 to 90 years. Each donor gave roughly 9.5 milliliters of peripheral blood, collected into EDTA-treated Vacutainer tubes. Ficoll-Paque density-gradient centrifugation was used to isolate PBMCs, with at least 7 million obtained per sample. Total RNA, at least 5.5 micrograms per sample, was extracted from PBMCs with Trizol reagent. Naive CD45RAhigh/CD27high T cell percentages were measured by flow cytometry on a PBMC aliquot from every donor. Library prep was done by 5' RACE. For sequencing, an Illumina HiSeq 2500 was employed. A second PCR of about 6 to 12 cycles was run with a J-beta primer mix and a sample-barcoded 5' primer. A template-switch 5' adaptor carrying 12 random nucleotides introduced a unique molecular identifier onto each TCR beta cDNA molecule. Each sample yielded at least 2.5 million CDR3-containing paired-end reads. First-strand cDNA was synthesized from all RNA with the Mint cDNA synthesis kit, primed by a TRBC-specific oligonucleotide. After uracil-DNA glycosylase treatment, a first 18-cycle PCR used universal primers M1SS and BC2_uni_R on all cDNA. As for how the authors treated the data: For normalization, 1 million high-quality reads, each with a distinct molecular identifier, were randomly selected from each sample. Instead of being binned into consensus sequences, reads with shared molecular identifiers were discarded. MiTCR, run with a Q25 quality threshold and the strictest error-elimination algorithm, handled CDR3 identification, clonotype clustering and error correction. Lower-bound total TCR beta diversity was estimated with a nonparametric unseen species model using Euler transformation. Using fastp at Q25 and MiXCR, TCRdb reprocessed the public reads and kept productive beta chains. Every CDR3 protein is listed once, alongside the most common genes and DNA of its rows. The V and J calls shown here were made by TCRdb, not taken from the authors' results. Within this sample are 800,000 to 950,000 distinct CDR3 sequences, with about 27% of them counted one time only. 10% to 13% of the sample lies in the top ten.

At least ten counts were recorded for this clonotype. This clone's antigen is unknown. Nothing much larger sits one base from this clone, and base qualities are not available. For CDR1 and CDR2, the germline V gene lists SQVTM and ANQGSEA. The CDR3 measures 12 amino acids from cysteine to phenylalanine. Only the CDR3 region is kept as DNA, spanning 36 bases read in frame from base 1. Cut back by 4 bases and 7 bases, the V and J ends lie 10 bases apart. The paper's findings and limits, for the study overall: Bulk unsorted PBMC profiling prevented conclusive comparison of naive and antigen-experienced compartments. The long-lived group showed more naive CD4+ T cells, fewer expanded clones and increased TCR diversity than the aged group, suggesting age selection. Observed TCR beta diversity correlated strongly with the percentage of naive T cells measured by flow cytometry. Because the CMV infection status of the donors was unknown, age-related changes in expanded clonotypes may potentially have been confounded. Observed TCR beta diversity per million T cells fell roughly linearly with age, and a significant reduction was already apparent by age around 39. Estimates of total diversity based on one million sequenced T cells were regarded as lower bounds and as underestimates.

These same data were also listed under a study on T cells of mothers and their children. The second investigation adds: The donors were nine systemically healthy Caucasian individuals, made up of three mothers and their six children. cDNA synthesis consumed the entire amount of extracted RNA, loaded at around 1.5 ug RNA in each 15 ul reaction. In the second PCR, the M1S primer introduced both the sample barcodes and 2-4 random nucleotides. Over 10 million TCR beta CDR3 reads came from each mother, compared with approximately 3.1 million reads from each child. TCR recombination output is similarly shaped by thymic selection in related and unrelated pairs, with a minor effect exerted by inherited differences. Normalized repertoire overlap in related mother-child pairs was always slightly higher than in unrelated mother-child pairs, but the difference was never significant. No persistent microchimeric T cell clones were detected, at a sensitivity of 90 to 100 clones per million clonotypes. Deep NGS was used in the study to compare the TCR beta repertoires of mothers and children and to look for features that separate related mother-child pairs from unrelated individuals. Mothers averaged around 40 +/- 4 years of age and children averaged around 10 +/- 4 years. After adapters were ligated using NEBNext reagents, the libraries underwent 100+100 nt paired-end sequencing on an Illumina HiSeq 2000. To avoid cross-contamination, the mother libraries and the child libraries were prepared a month apart and sequenced in separate runs. For each donor, somewhere between roughly 450,000 and 2,100,000 distinct TCR beta clonotypes were identified. Naive TCR beta clonotypes were estimated from low-frequency clonotypes matched to each donor's FACS-determined naive share, without sorting.

Material: blood. This TCR derives from a woman in her thirties or forties in good health. Recombination linked TRBV29-1 to TRBJ1-4; TRBD1 could be the D gene, as 5 bases match. CDR3 protein: CSVAGWSEKLFF. The DNA sequence is as follows: TGCAGCGTTGCAGGGTGGAGTGAAAAACTGTTTTTT.